This T cell receptor beta chain was documented in a study of blood T cells in healthy people across ages. Alongside a J-beta primer mix, a sample-barcoded 5' primer served in a second PCR lasting 7 to 11 cycles. TCRdb re-derived calls from the 5' RACE reads in MiXCR, one entry per CDR3 protein. The table lists 1.5 million to 2 million distinct CDR3 sequences, around half of them singletons, with less than 2.5% in the top ten. The CDR3 totals 14 residues. Germline V gives CDR1 SGHTA, CDR2 FQGNSA. V lost 5 bases and J lost 2, with 12 bases in between. The sequence was obtained from a woman aged 40-49 years in good health. The sample was blood. This sequence joins TRBV7-2 and TRBJ2-5; D is unclear. CDR3 nucleotides: TGTGCCAGCAGCCAAAGGTCCGCGCAAGAGACCCAGTACTTC. Protein sequence: CASSQRSAQETQYF.